The rows below give T cell receptor beta chains drawn from one sample of a study of human T cells and chemical hapten exposure. TCRdb itself ran the RACE reads through MiXCR, one entry per CDR3 protein. The data hold tens of thousands of distinct CDR3 sequences, with more than 8% observed a single time. The starting material was whole blood, obtained in connection with sensitization to the hapten diphenylcyclopropenone (DPC). The receptors here all came from a man in his forties or fifties with alopecia areata. Some clones in this sample may be carry-over from other donors' samples. CDR3s include the opening cysteine and the closing phenylalanine or tryptophan. Fields, in order: D gene, V gene, J gene, clone size, CDR3 protein, CDR3 DNA. D genes are given only for firm matches. For some rows the clone size is stated as once, few or many, or as a class when expanded; others skip it.

>-|TRBV6-2/TRBV6-3|TRBJ2-5|few
CASSYSRRPNQETQYF
TGTGCCAGCAGTTACTCGAGGCGGCCGAACCAAGAGACCCAGTACTTC
>-|TRBV7-2|TRBJ2-5|few
CASSLGRGGETQYF
TGTGCCAGCAGCTTAGGACGGGGCGGAGAGACCCAGTACTTC
>-|TRBV7-8|TRBJ2-1|many
CASSPNRGDRQFF
TGTGCCAGCAGCCCGAACCGGGGAGATCGACAGTTCTTC
>TRBD2|TRBV7-9|TRBJ2-1|-
CAGSLPGLANEQFF
TGTGCCGGCAGCCTGCCGGGACTAGCAAATGAGCAGTTCTTC
>TRBD1|TRBV7-6|TRBJ2-2|many
CASSLALTPGQGGTGELFF
TGTGCCAGCAGCTTAGCTCTTACTCCGGGACAGGGGGGCACCGGGGAGCTGTTTTTT
>TRBD1|TRBV5-6|TRBJ2-7|few
CASSEGQNYEQYF
TGTGCCAGCAGCGAGGGACAGAACTACGAGCAGTACTTC
>TRBD2|TRBV28|TRBJ2-7|-
CAGSSGLAVYEQYF
TGTGCCGGCAGTTCGGGACTAGCTGTCTACGAGCAGTACTTC
>TRBD2|TRBV9|TRBJ2-7|-
CASSSGLAGSYEQYF
TGTGCCAGCAGCTCAGGACTAGCGGGGTCCTACGAGCAGTACTTC
>-|TRBV2|TRBJ2-6|many
CASSQDNSGANVLTF
TGTGCCAGCAGTCAGGACAACTCTGGGGCCAACGTCCTGACTTTC
>TRBD1|TRBV5-6|TRBJ2-5|many
CASSLDATGGGETQYF
TGTGCCAGCAGCTTGGATGCGACAGGGGGTGGAGAGACCCAGTACTTC
>TRBD1|TRBV12-3/TRBV12-4|TRBJ1-2|once
CASREQGSYYGYTF
TGTGCCAGCAGGGAACAGGGGTCTTACTACGGCTACACCTTC
>TRBD1|TRBV24-1|TRBJ2-7|few
CATSDRGQPYEQYF
TGTGCCACCAGTGACAGGGGACAGCCTTACGAGCAGTACTTC
>TRBD1|TRBV19|TRBJ2-7|many
CASSLTGDLREQYF
TGTGCCAGTAGCCTGACAGGGGACCTCCGCGAGCAGTACTTC
>-|TRBV7-9|TRBJ2-5|many
CASSSPDGEETQYF
TGTGCCAGCAGCTCGCCGGACGGCGAAGAGACCCAGTACTTC
>-|TRBV24-1|TRBJ2-5|many
CATSALDGETQYF
TGTGCCACCAGTGCGCTCGACGGAGAGACCCAGTACTTC
>TRBD2|TRBV9|TRBJ2-1|many
CASSTGTSWYEQFF
TGTGCCAGCAGCACCGGGACTAGCTGGTATGAGCAGTTCTTC
>-|TRBV28|TRBJ2-5|-
CASSLAGAGRRETQYF
TGTGCCAGCAGTTTAGCCGGGGCGGGGAGGAGAGAGACCCAGTACTTC
>-|TRBV7-8|TRBJ2-2|many
CASSATVTGELFF
TGTGCCAGCAGCGCGACAGTAACCGGGGAGCTGTTTTTT
>TRBD1|TRBV7-6|TRBJ1-6|-
CASSLGSEGGFSYNSPLHF
TGTGCCAGCAGCTTGGGGTCGGAAGGGGGCTTCTCCTATAATTCACCCCTCCACTTT
>-|TRBV12-3/TRBV12-4|TRBJ1-1|many
CASRVGLYLGAAFF
TGTGCCAGCAGGGTCGGGCTTTACCTCGGGGCAGCTTTCTTT
>-|TRBV24-1|TRBJ2-3|many
CATTSGTSTDTQYF
TGTGCCACCACATCCGGGACTAGCACAGATACGCAGTATTTT
>-|TRBV5-1|TRBJ2-4|many
CASSLEPVAKNIQYF
TGCGCCAGCAGCTTGGAGCCTGTAGCCAAAAACATTCAGTACTTC
>-|TRBV7-2|TRBJ2-1|-
CASSLEGSYFYNEQFF
TGTGCCAGCAGCTTAGAAGGCTCCTACTTCTACAATGAGCAGTTCTTC
>-|TRBV9|TRBJ2-1|-
CASSPNGGNEQFF
TGTGCCAGCAGCCCAAATGGGGGCAATGAGCAGTTCTTC
>-|TRBV7-2|TRBJ2-1|-
CASSPWLANEQFF
TGTGCCAGCAGCCCTTGGCTAGCCAATGAGCAGTTCTTC
>-|TRBV6-2/TRBV6-3|TRBJ2-7|many
CASSRPGGTTYEQYF
TGTGCCAGCAGCCGACCGGGCGGGACCACCTACGAGCAGTACTTC
>TRBD2|TRBV7-2|TRBJ2-3|many
CASSLIAGAPDTQYF
TGTGCCAGCAGCCTTATAGCGGGAGCGCCAGATACGCAGTATTTT
>TRBD2|TRBV9|TRBJ2-7|-
CASSVTAGGSYEQYF
TGTGCCAGCAGCGTAACAGCGGGAGGGTCCTACGAGCAGTACTTC
>TRBD2|TRBV7-8|TRBJ2-7|many
CASSKYERDLASYEQYF
TGTGCCAGCTCGAAATATGAGCGGGACCTAGCCTCCTACGAGCAGTACTTC
>TRBD2|TRBV28|TRBJ2-3|many
CASRKGLAGGPTDTQYF
TGTGCCAGCAGAAAGGGACTAGCGGGAGGGCCCACAGATACGCAGTATTTT
>-|TRBV5-1|TRBJ2-7|many
CASSLRGVPYEQYF
TGCGCCAGCAGCTTGAGAGGGGTTCCCTACGAGCAGTACTTC
>-|TRBV3-1|TRBJ2-7|-
CASSQAGQEQYF
TGTGCCAGCAGCCAAGCTGGACAGGAGCAGTACTTC
>-|TRBV27|TRBJ1-6|many
CASSSEGLGSPLHF
TGTGCCAGCAGTTCAGAAGGGCTTGGTTCACCCCTCCACTTT
>TRBD2|TRBV29-1|TRBJ2-4|-
CSVEALPGAGVYAKNIQYF
TGCAGCGTTGAAGCCCTCCCAGGAGCGGGAGTTTATGCCAAAAACATTCAGTACTTC
>-|TRBV14|TRBJ1-6|many
CASSRQRSYNSPLHF
TGTGCCAGCAGCCGACAGCGCTCCTATAATTCACCCCTCCACTTT
>-|TRBV28|TRBJ2-7|many
CASNQLGGTTYEQYF
TGTGCCAGCAATCAACTCGGCGGTACGACCTACGAGCAGTACTTC
>-|TRBV15|TRBJ2-2|few
CATSRDRQLNTGELFF
TGTGCCACCAGCAGAGATCGCCAGCTGAACACCGGGGAGCTGTTTTTT
>TRBD2|TRBV20-1|TRBJ2-1|few
CSARDRLLAGINEQFF
TGCAGTGCTAGAGATCGTTTACTAGCGGGAATCAATGAGCAGTTCTTC
>-|TRBV20-1|TRBJ2-7|many
CSASEDQSSYEQYF
TGCAGTGCTAGTGAGGACCAGAGCTCCTACGAGCAGTACTTC
>TRBD2|TRBV12-3/TRBV12-4|TRBJ2-3|many
CASSPHYGRTDTQYF
TGTGCCAGCAGTCCTCATTACGGGAGGACAGATACGCAGTATTTT
>TRBD1|TRBV3-1|TRBJ2-1|few
CASSQRRDRGLYEQFF
TGTGCCAGCAGCCAGCGCCGGGACAGGGGGCTCTATGAGCAGTTCTTC
>-|TRBV20-1|TRBJ2-3|few
CSARDPTMGTDTQYF
TGCAGTGCTAGAGACCCGACTATGGGGACAGATACGCAGTATTTT
>TRBD1|TRBV12-3/TRBV12-4|TRBJ1-2|few
CASTPGGAGGYTF
TGTGCCAGCACCCCAGGGGGCGCGGGTGGCTACACCTTC
>TRBD2|TRBV5-1|TRBJ2-1|few
CASSFRAGDFNEQFF
TGCGCCAGCAGCTTTCGAGCGGGAGATTTTAATGAGCAGTTCTTC
>-|TRBV20-1|TRBJ2-7|many
CSATSGDTGYEQYF
TGCAGTGCTACCTCCGGCGATACGGGGTACGAGCAGTACTTC
>-|TRBV20-1|TRBJ2-5|many
CSAISGAGVQETQYF
TGCAGTGCTATTTCGGGGGCAGGGGTACAAGAGACCCAGTACTTC
>TRBD1|TRBV6-5|TRBJ1-2|many
CAIKDRDGYGYTF
TGTGCCATCAAGGACAGGGATGGCTATGGCTACACCTTC
>-|TRBV6-2/TRBV6-3|TRBJ1-5|many
CASSYRGGNSNQPQHF
TGTGCCAGCAGTTACAGGGGCGGTAATAGCAATCAGCCCCAGCATTTT
>-|TRBV29-1|TRBJ1-2|-
CSALQKGVYGYTF
TGCAGCGCCCTCCAGAAGGGAGTGTATGGCTACACCTTC
>TRBD1|TRBV10-3|TRBJ1-4|many
CAISELGQGEEKLFF
TGTGCCATCAGTGAGTTGGGACAGGGAGAAGAAAAACTGTTTTTT
>-|TRBV29-1|TRBJ2-3|-
CSVWTNTDTQYF
TGCAGCGTGTGGACTAACACAGATACGCAGTATTTT